The 24 T cell receptor beta chains reported below all come from one sample, sequenced in a study of siplizumab effects on memory and regulatory T cells. The protocol was immunoSEQ multiplex PCR, while the TCRdb copy is restricted to in-frame clones and leaves out a portion. This sample has 80,000 to 95,000 clones; about 95% occur once, and the top ten carry around 18%. The sequenced sample consisted of CD8+ T cells sorted from blood. These receptors came from a human donor in good health.

This clone was seen only once. The chain combines TRBV1 with TRBJ2-7; the table calls TRBD2, which could not be checked here. TRBV1 corresponds to a pseudogene. The CDR3 is made up of 15 amino acids. The CDR3 nucleotides read TGCACCAGCTCTCAGAAAAAGGAGAAGTCCTACGAGCAGTACTTC. Its protein product is CTSSQKKEKSYEQYF.

In its sample, this clone was seen once. This sequence joins TRBV27 and TRBJ1-1; possible D gene TRBD1, 5 bases. V lost 8 bases and J lost 2, with 15 bases in between. Germline CDR1 MNHEY, CDR2 SMNVEV (reference sequence). This CDR3 has 14 residues. The CDR3 nucleotides read TGTGCCAGCCAAACGGGGGGATACAACACTGAAGCTTTCTTT. Its protein product is CASQTGGYNTEAFF.

The chain links TRBV9 to TRBJ2-3, with unresolved D. Germline lookup yields CDR1 SGDLS and CDR2 YYNGEE. Trimming left V 0 bases short and J 2 bases short, with 7 bases between. This CDR3 has 14 amino acids. The CDR3 here is CASSVELPTDTQYF. CDR3 DNA sequence: TGTGCCAGCAGCGTAGAACTTCCCACAGATACGCAGTATTTT.

V usage is TRBV28 and J usage is TRBJ1-2; D call uncertain. Germline loops: CDR1 MDHEN, CDR2 SYDVKM. The V end lost 1 base, the J end lost 0 bases, and 9 bases lay between the germline ends. The CDR3 length is 15 residues. The DNA of the CDR3 is TGTGCCAGCAGTTTATCTCCAGGAACTAACTATGGCTACACCTTC. It translates to CASSLSPGTNYGYTF.

The chain is built from TRBV13 and TRBJ2-5; D unclear. The CDR3 consists of 13 residues. Germline V gives CDR1 PRHDT, CDR2 FYEKMQ (reference sequence). Trimming shortened V by 5 bases and J by 4 bases, and 11 bases separated the two germline ends. This CDR3 reads CASSTDWGETQYF. Written as DNA, the CDR3 is TGTGCCAGCAGCACCGATTGGGGAGAGACCCAGTACTTC.

The gene calls are TRBV6-5 and TRBJ1-3; unclear D gene. The CDR3 runs 13 residues. Germline V gives CDR1 MNHEY, CDR2 SVGAGI. V was clipped by 4 bases and J by 4 bases, with 8 bases between them. CDR3 residues: CASSFAAGNTIYF. CDR3 DNA: TGTGCCAGCAGTTTTGCTGCGGGAAACACCATATATTTT.

This clone has only one observation. The chain is built from TRBV19 and TRBJ2-7; no firm D call. The V gene lost 3 bases and the J gene lost 0 bases, with 12 bases spanning the gap. The CDR3 spans 15 residues. The germline V gene has CDR1 LNHDA and CDR2 SQIVND (reference sequence). In DNA form, the CDR3 reads TGTGCCAGTAGTATTTATGGCGGAAGCTCCTACGAGCAGTACTTC. Residues: CASSIYGGSSYEQYF.

The gene calls are TRBV11-2 and TRBJ2-3, with TRBD2 as a possible D gene (6 bases). CDR1 SGHAT and CDR2 FQNNGV come from the germline V gene. V dropped 8 bases and J dropped 8 bases, with 11 bases sitting between them. The CDR3 consists of 11 residues. For the CDR3, the DNA is TGTGCCAGCGGGTCCGGGGGTACGCAGTATTTT. Translated: CASGSGGTQYF.

This clone was detected only once. The chain couples TRBV11-2 to TRBJ2-2; 10 nucleotides align to TRBD2. The CDR3 length is 18 residues. Germline CDR1 SGHAT, CDR2 FQNNGV. Trimming at V came to 2 bases and at J to 7 bases, leaving 13 bases not matched to a gene. The DNA of the CDR3 is TGTGCCAGCAGCTTAAAAGTCTCGACTAGCGGGTTTATCGGGGAGCTGTTTTTT. This codes for CASSLKVSTSGFIGELFF.

This chain uses TRBV28 with TRBJ2-7; no clear D gene. The CDR3 is made up of 19 amino acids. Trimming left V 4 bases short and J 0 bases short, with 25 bases between. CDR1 and CDR2 from the germline V gene are MDHEN and SYDVKM. The CDR3 DNA sequence: TGTGCCAGCAGTTCCCCTTCCCCGCGAGATCGGTCTGGCTCCTACGAGCAGTACTTC. Residues: CASSSPSPRDRSGSYEQYF.

V gene TRBV19 combines with J gene TRBJ2-2; D may be TRBD1 (6 bases). Trimming removed 4 bases at V and 4 bases at J, with 13 bases between. The germline V gene has CDR1 LNHDA and CDR2 SQIVND (reference sequence). This CDR3 has 15 residues. The CDR3 DNA sequence: TGTGCCAGTAGTAGTCAGGGGAGAGTCACCGGGGAGCTGTTTTTT. This codes for CASSSQGRVTGELFF. The whole variable domain, filled in from reference TRBV19 and TRBJ2-2, reads DGGITQSPKYLFRKEGQNVTLSCEQNLNHDAMYWYRQDPGQGLRLIYYSQIVNDFQKGDIAEGYSVSREKKESFPLTVTSAQKNPTAFYLCASSSQGRVTGELFFGEGSRLTVL.

This chain links TRBV7-9 with TRBJ2-6; D is unclear. This CDR3 contains 15 residues. Germline CDR1 reads SEHNR; CDR2 reads FQNEAQ (reference sequence). Trimming removed 2 bases from V and 0 bases from J, with 5 bases in between. CDR3 DNA sequence: TGTGCCAGCAGCTTATGGGTCTCTGGGGCCAACGTCCTGACTTTC. It encodes CASSLWVSGANVLTF.

This clone was detected only a few times. The CDR3 DNA reads as TGTGCCAGCAGCCCGAAGGGCGGCTACAATCAGCCCCAGCATTTT. Its translation: CASSPKGGYNQPQHF. J is TRBJ1-5 and V is TRBV5-6; D is uncertain. This CDR3 comprises 15 residues. Germline CDR1 is SGHDT and CDR2 is YYEEEE. The V gene lost 4 bases and the J gene lost 3 bases, with 14 bases spanning the gap.

The chain carries TRBV6-5 and TRBJ2-2; D is possibly TRBD1 or TRBD2 (6 bases each). This CDR3 is 15 amino acids long. V dropped 7 bases and J dropped 6 bases, with 18 bases sitting between them. The germline gives CDR1 MNHEY, CDR2 SVGAGI. CDR3 nucleotides: TGTGCCAGCACCAGGGGTAGGGAGGAGCCCGGGGAGCTGTTTTTT. Translation: CASTRGREEPGELFF.

In nucleotides, the CDR3 is TGTGCCAGCACCAGGGCCGGACAAGAGACCCAGTACTTC. Translation gives CASTRAGQETQYF. This chain uses TRBV7-9 with TRBJ2-5; D is perhaps TRBD1 (5 bases). Germline V gene lookup returns CDR1 SEHNR and CDR2 FQNEAQ (reference sequence). Trimming stripped 7 bases from V and 2 bases from J, with 11 bases between. The CDR3 is 13 residues long.

This rearrangement joins TRBV19 to TRBJ2-7; 10 nucleotides match TRBD1. CDR1 is LNHDA, CDR2 SQIVND, per germline (reference sequence). The length of the CDR3 is 14 residues. Losses at the gene ends were 5 bases for V and 2 bases for J; bases not matched to a gene: 3. The CDR3 reads CASSSGTGAYEQYF. The CDR3 nucleotides read TGTGCCAGTAGTTCCGGGACAGGGGCCTACGAGCAGTACTTC. The full variable domain, with the rest looked up from reference TRBV19 and TRBJ2-7, is DGGITQSPKYLFRKEGQNVTLSCEQNLNHDAMYWYRQDPGQGLRLIYYSQIVNDFQKGDIAEGYSVSREKKESFPLTVTSAQKNPTAFYLCASSSGTGAYEQYFGPGTRLTVT.

The gene calls are TRBV28 and TRBJ2-3; 7 bases are shared with TRBD2. V lost 1 base, J lost 0 bases, and 13 bases stayed unmatched. This CDR3 has 19 residues. Germline-derived CDR1 and CDR2 are MDHEN and SYDVKM. CDR3 nucleotides: TGTGCCAGCAGTTTATTACTAGCGACCCCGGCCCAAAGCACAGATACGCAGTATTTT. It specifies CASSLLLATPAQSTDTQYF.

This clone showed up just once. This chain links TRBV28 with TRBJ2-6; 7 positions match TRBD1. The CDR3 loop spans 15 amino acids. The V gene end was trimmed by 5 bases and the J gene end by 1 base; junction bases not matched to a gene: 2. Germline-derived CDR1 and CDR2 are MDHEN and SYDVKM. CDR3 nucleotides: TGTGCCAGCAGTACACAGGGGTCTGGGGCCAACGTCCTGACTTTC. Protein: CASSTQGSGANVLTF.

V gene TRBV5-4 combines with J gene TRBJ2-7, with 9 bases aligning to TRBD2. This CDR3 has 14 residues. Germline CDR1 is SGHNT and CDR2 is YYREEE (reference sequence). V was clipped by 5 bases and J by 2 bases; unmatched bases: 5. CDR3 sequence (DNA): TGTGCCAGCAGAATAGCGGGAGAAACCTACGAGCAGTACTTC. Translated: CASRIAGETYEQYF.

This chain uses TRBV5-1 with TRBJ1-1; D unresolved. Deletions cut 1 base from V and 3 bases from J, with 13 bases between. The CDR3 has 15 residues. Per the germline V gene, CDR1 is SGHRS and CDR2 is YFSETQ. Written as DNA, the CDR3 is TGCGCCAGCAGCTTGATTGGGTTTTACGACACTGAAGCTTTCTTT. Translation gives CASSLIGFYDTEAFF. Full variable domain (missing parts from reference TRBV5-1 and TRBJ1-1): KAGVTQTPRYLIKTRGQQVTLSCSPISGHRSVSWYQQTPGQGLQFLFEYFSETQRNKGNFPGRFSGRQFSNSRSEMNVSTLELGDSALYLCASSLIGFYDTEAFFGQGTRLTVV.

This clone has just a few counts. The genes are TRBV27 and TRBJ2-2; D gene unclear. V lost 3 bases and J 4 bases, leaving 9 bases between the germline ends. The germline CDR1 and CDR2 sequences are MNHEY and SMNVEV (reference sequence). The CDR3 is 14 amino acids. The CDR3 nucleotides are TGTGCCAGCAGTTTTTCAGATCTCACCGGGGAGCTGTTTTTT. Translation gives CASSFSDLTGELFF.

J is TRBJ2-7 and V is TRBV27; D is possibly TRBD2 (5 bases). Trimming left V 2 bases short and J 12 bases short, with 8 bases between. The CDR3 covers 10 residues. Germline V gene data show CDR1 as MNHEY and CDR2 as SMNVEV (reference sequence). The CDR3 nucleotides read TGTGCCAGCAGTTTACGAGCGGTGTACTTC. Translated, it gives CASSLRAVYF.

V and J are TRBV13 and TRBJ1-6, with D tentatively TRBD1 (6 bases). The CDR3 contains 16 residues. From germline, CDR1 is PRHDT and CDR2 FYEKMQ (reference sequence). The V gene lost 0 bases and the J gene lost 0 bases, with 6 bases spanning the gap. Here the CDR3 reads CASSLGDSSYNSPLHF. Written as DNA, the CDR3 is TGTGCCAGCAGCTTAGGGGACAGCTCCTATAATTCACCCCTCCACTTT.

J is TRBJ1-1 and V is TRBV27, with TRBD1 matching over 7 bases. There are 15 residues in the CDR3. Germline V lookup: CDR1 MNHEY, CDR2 SMNVEV (reference sequence). V shed 5 bases, J shed 3 bases, and the junction held 9 bases outside the gene matches. The CDR3 nucleotides read TGTGCCAGCAGTCCGTGGACAGGAAGCGACACTGAAGCTTTCTTT. This gives the protein CASSPWTGSDTEAFF.